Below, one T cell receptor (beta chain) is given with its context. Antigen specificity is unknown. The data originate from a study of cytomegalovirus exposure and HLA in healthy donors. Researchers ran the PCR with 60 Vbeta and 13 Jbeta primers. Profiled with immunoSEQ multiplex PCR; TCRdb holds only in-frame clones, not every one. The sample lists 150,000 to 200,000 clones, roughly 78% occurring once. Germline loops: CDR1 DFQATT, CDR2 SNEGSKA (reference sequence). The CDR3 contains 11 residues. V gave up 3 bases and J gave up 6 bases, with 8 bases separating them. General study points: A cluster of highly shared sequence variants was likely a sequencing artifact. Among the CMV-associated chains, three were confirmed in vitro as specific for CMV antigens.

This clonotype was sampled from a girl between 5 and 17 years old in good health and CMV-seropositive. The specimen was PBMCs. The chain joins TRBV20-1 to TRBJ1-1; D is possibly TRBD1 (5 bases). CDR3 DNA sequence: TGCAGTGCTAGGGACATCCCTGAAGCTTTCTTT. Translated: CSARDIPEAFF.